This T cell receptor (beta chain) was observed in a study of technical replicates of blood from a handful of donors. Generated by immunoSEQ multiplex PCR, the TCRdb table keeps only in-frame clones and is missing some. The data contain approximately 99,000 clones, roughly 96% of them singletons. Germline assignment: CDR1 SGHRS and CDR2 YFSETQ. V was clipped by 0 bases and J by 2 bases, with 5 bases between them. The CDR3 consists of 13 residues. With respect to this clone: This CDR3 is also generated by other DNA sequences in the sample.

The chain combines TRBV5-1 with TRBJ2-5; no firm D call. Sample: T cells isolated from PBMCs. This receptor was taken from a human donor in good health. The CDR3 DNA reads TGCGCCAGCAGCTTGGACCGGCAAGAGACCCAGTACTTC. Encoded protein: CASSLDRQETQYF.